The text below deals with one T cell receptor beta chain. This sample was included in a study of T cell changes during pregnancy in multiple sclerosis. The CDR3 loop spans 16 amino acids. J was trimmed by 5 bases and V by 0 bases; bases with no gene match: 7. Germline V lookup: CDR1 SGDLS, CDR2 YYNGEE. Data came from immunoSEQ multiplex PCR; TCRdb stores just in-frame clones and leaves some out. Of over 80,000 clones detected, over 85% appear once; the ten largest clones hold 1.3% to 1.5%. The V and J genes are TRBV9 and TRBJ2-2; TRBD2 matches 7 bases. Here the sequenced sample was peripheral blood, taken in the third trimester of pregnancy. This clonotype originated in a female donor in good health, enrolled as a control in a pregnancy study. CDR3 in DNA: TGTGCCAGCAGCGTAGATCCTAGCGGAAGGACCGGGGAGCTGTTTTTT. Translating it yields CASSVDPSGRTGELFF.